This T cell receptor (beta chain) was found in a study of OX40 agonist ivuxolimab in advanced cancers. With respect to the entire study: Ivuxolimab, which targeted the costimulatory receptor OX40 (CD134), was an agonistic, fully human IgG2 monoclonal antibody. Of the approximately 54 dose-escalation patients, hepatocellular carcinoma was present in 19, melanoma in roughly 15, renal cell carcinoma in 9 and head and neck cancer in 9. In the dose-escalation cohort, around four fifths of patients were male, and the mean age was 60 years with a range of roughly 20 to 79. Patients were allowed to have had prior anti-PD-1, anti-PD-L1 or anti-CTLA-4 therapy, and approximately 40% of the dose-escalation patients had previously received checkpoint inhibitors. Partial responses occurred in three dose-escalation patients, of whom one had hepatocellular carcinoma and two had cutaneous melanoma. Intravenous ivuxolimab was administered to patients every 2 weeks at six dose levels: 0.01, 0.1, 0.3, 1.5, 3 and 10 mg/kg. Peripheral TCRbeta sequencing aimed to test whether ivuxolimab altered TCR sequence diversity and caused clonal T-cell expansion. The monotherapy dose-escalation portion (N ≈ 50 patients) of the phase I ivuxolimab trial is reported in the paper. Findings and caveats that apply to the study as a whole: At doses from 0.1 to 3.0 mg/kg, clonal expansion was seen in both CD4+ and CD8+ blood T cells between baseline and week 6. After ivuxolimab, CD8+ T cells had more expanded clones than CD4+ T cells on average. In the 0.1-3.0 mg/kg groups, partial responders were among the patients with the lowest normalized peripheral clonal expansion, particularly in CD8+ T cells. The antigen specificity of the clonally expanded peripheral T cells was not determined. Low levels of normalized T-cell clonal expansion were also seen in some nonresponding patients.

The trial excluded patients who had a history of autoimmune disease or were on systemic immunosuppression. Peripheral blood for TCR sequencing was collected from all dose cohorts at baseline, on cycle 4 day 1, and on cycle 7 day 1. Samples came from an open-label, multicenter, first-in-human phase I dose-escalation trial of ivuxolimab. Adults with locally advanced or metastatic head and neck squamous cell, hepatocellular, melanoma or renal cell carcinoma were enrolled in the trial. Before TCR sequencing, CD4+ T cells and CD8+ T cells were sorted from peripheral blood as separate populations. With regard to this clone: There is no known antigen for this receptor. No much larger clone is present one base from it, and per-base qualities are unavailable.

Genomic DNA was isolated from the sorted cells so that the TCRbeta CDR3 region could be sequenced. The immunoSEQ Assay was used to sequence the TCRbeta CDR3 regions. Entries here come from immuneACCESS through TCRdb and include only in-frame sequences with V and J called. Some clones fail to appear in such tables; in the studies checked, an unresolved V gene covers under half of the shortfall, and the cause of the remainder is unknown. The sample table records approximately 14,000 clones; 75% to 80% of these occur just once. The ten largest clonotypes hold 16% of the sample. The receptor's source is an adult with an advanced solid tumor such as melanoma, head and neck, liver or kidney cancer. The starting material was CD4+ or CD8+ T cells sorted from blood, obtained in a trial of the OX40 agonist ivuxolimab.

The CDR3 region has the sequence CASSYRGGSTDTQYF. The nucleotide sequence reads TGTGCCAGCAGCTACCGCGGGGGGAGCACAGATACGCAGTATTTT. The chain links TRBV5-4 with TRBJ2-3; 8 central nucleotides agree with TRBD2. The CDR3 covers 15 residues, taking in both the cysteine and the phenylalanine. The kept DNA is CDR3 alone, 45 bases in frame from the first base. Here V drops 3 bases and J drops 0 bases, and the junction holds 3 bases not matched to any gene. The CDR1 and CDR2 encoded by the germline V gene (reference sequence) are SGHNT and YYREEE.